This TCR beta chain was profiled in a study of shared clonotypes between healthy human individuals. Study-level points and caveats: Estimated richness was generally greater in naive than memory subsets.

Trimming took off 1 base at V and 8 bases at J, with 11 bases between the two ends. The CDR3 spans 13 residues. Germline values: CDR1 MDHEN, CDR2 SYDVKM. Regarding this clone: Its target is unknown.

Terminally differentiated effector memory CD45RA+ cells were excluded from the naive CD8 cells, which were CD45RO-negative and positively selected for CCR7. Methods used by the authors: As immunoSEQ supplied junction-only sequences (without quality scores), filtering differed. Profiled with immunoSEQ multiplex PCR; TCRdb holds only in-frame clones, not every one. Clone size and the V and J calls come from that table; the DNA yielded D and trimming. The table has approximately 2,200,000 clones, about 93% seen once. The sequenced sample was naive CD8+ T cells from PBMCs. The V gene is TRBV28, the J gene TRBJ1-2, with a possible D match to TRBD1 (5 bases). This receptor was obtained from a man between 18 and 29 years old in good health. Some clones in this sample may be carry-over from other donors' samples. CDR3 coding DNA: TGTGCCAGCAGTTTATCCCCAGGGAACGGCTACACCTTC. Amino acid sequence: CASSLSPGNGYTF.